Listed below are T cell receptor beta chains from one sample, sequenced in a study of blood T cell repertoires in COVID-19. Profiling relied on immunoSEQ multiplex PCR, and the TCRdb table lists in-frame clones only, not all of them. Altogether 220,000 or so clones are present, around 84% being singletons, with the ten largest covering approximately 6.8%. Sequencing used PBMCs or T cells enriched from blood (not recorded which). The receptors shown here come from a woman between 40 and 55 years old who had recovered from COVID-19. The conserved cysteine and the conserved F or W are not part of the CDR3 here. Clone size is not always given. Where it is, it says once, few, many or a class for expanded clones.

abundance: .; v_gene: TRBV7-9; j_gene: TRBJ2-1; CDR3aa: ASSLANIHEQF
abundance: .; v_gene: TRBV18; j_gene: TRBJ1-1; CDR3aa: ASSPDRMNTEAF
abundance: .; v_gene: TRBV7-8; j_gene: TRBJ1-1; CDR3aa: ASSLLRTNTEAF
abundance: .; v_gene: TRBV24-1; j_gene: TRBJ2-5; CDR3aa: ATKSRRLDRGGETQY
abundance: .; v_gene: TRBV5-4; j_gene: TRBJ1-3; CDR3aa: ASSAQLRADSGNTIY
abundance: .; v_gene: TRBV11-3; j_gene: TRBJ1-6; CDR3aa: ASSPNPTGNNSPLH
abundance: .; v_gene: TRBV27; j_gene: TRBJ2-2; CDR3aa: ASSFIAAGTGELF
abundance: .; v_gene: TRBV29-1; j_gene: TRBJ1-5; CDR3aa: SVQGGGNQPQH
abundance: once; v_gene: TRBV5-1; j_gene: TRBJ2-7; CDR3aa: ASSVGGQYEQY
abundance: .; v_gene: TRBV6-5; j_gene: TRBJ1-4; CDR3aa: ASSSGTGELEKLF
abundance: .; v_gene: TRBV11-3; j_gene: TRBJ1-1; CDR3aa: ASSQRGIEAF
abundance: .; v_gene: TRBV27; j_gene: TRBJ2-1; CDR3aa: ASSISGLAGEISTEQF
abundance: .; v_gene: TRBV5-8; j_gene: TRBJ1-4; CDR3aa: ASTPYATNEKLF
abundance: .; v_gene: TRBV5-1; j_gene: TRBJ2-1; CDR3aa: ASSQGLAGLNEQF
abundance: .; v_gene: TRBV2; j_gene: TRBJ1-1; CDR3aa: ASSIGQGNTEAF
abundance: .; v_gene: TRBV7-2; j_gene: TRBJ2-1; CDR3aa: ASSYGASSNEQF
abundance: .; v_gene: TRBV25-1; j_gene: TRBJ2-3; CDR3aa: ASSGFSGSGDTQY
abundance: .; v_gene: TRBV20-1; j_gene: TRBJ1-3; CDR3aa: SASARGSGNTIY
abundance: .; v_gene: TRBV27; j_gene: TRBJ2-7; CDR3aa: ATRTGAYEQY
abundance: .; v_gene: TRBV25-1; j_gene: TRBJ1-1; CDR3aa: ASSSGQGVYEAF
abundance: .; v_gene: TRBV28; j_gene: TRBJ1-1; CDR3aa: ASSLMELQGRFGEAF
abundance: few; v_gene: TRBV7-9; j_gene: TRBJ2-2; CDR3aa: ASSLAGKGGELF
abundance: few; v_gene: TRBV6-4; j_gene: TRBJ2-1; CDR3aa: ASSVDRSSYNEQF
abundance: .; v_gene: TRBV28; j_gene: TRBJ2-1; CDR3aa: ASRATGGSNEQF
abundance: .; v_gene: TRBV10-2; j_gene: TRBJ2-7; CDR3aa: ASSDSVQIN
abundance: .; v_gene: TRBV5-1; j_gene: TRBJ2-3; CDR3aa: ASTPQAGSTDTQY
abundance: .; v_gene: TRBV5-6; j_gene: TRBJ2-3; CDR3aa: ASSLGLGWQGTQY
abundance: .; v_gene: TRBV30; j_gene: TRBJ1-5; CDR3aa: AWRRSGGSSNQPQH
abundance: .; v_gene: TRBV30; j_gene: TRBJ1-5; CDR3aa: AWRGDSDQH
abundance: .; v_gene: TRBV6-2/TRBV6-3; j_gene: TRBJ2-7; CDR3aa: ASSYSAGVLEQY
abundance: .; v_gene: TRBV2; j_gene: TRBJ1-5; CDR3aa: ASSSRASNQPQH
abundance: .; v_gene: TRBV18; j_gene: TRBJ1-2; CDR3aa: ASSLWDRDGYT
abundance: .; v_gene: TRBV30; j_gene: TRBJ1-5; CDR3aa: AWSKGTSNQPQH
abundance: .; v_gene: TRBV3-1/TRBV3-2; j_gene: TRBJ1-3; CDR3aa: ASSQEAVLGTIY
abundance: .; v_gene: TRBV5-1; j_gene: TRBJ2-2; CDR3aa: ASRPGTANTGELF
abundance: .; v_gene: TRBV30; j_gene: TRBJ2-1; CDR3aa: AWSTSLSGDYNEQF
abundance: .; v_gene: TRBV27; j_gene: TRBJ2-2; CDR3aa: ASRKTGIAGELF
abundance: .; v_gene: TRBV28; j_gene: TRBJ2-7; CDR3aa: ASSRSSGNFAYEQY
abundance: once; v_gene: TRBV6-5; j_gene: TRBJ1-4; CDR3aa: ASIGQGDEKLF
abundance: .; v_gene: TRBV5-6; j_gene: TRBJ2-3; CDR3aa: ASSSPRVAGTDTQY
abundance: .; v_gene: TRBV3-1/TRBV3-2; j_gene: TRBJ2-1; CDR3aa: ASSHSSGRARNEQF
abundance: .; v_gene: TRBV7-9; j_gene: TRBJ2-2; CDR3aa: ASSLDSGQGTGELF
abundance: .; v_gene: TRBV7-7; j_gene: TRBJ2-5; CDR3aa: ASSFSREVDQY
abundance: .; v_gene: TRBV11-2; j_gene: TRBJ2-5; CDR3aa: ASSLARGVETQY
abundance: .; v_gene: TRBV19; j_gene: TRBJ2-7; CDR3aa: ASSAGAIRTGEQY
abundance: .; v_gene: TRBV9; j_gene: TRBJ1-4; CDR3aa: ASSVAGGGNNEKLF
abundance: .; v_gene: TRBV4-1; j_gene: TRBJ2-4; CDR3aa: ASSQAPETKNIQY
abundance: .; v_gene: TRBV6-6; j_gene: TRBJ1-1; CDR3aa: ASSQGNTEAF